This T cell receptor beta chain comes out of a study of response to subunit inactivated influenza vaccine. Germline V gene lookup returns CDR1 SNHLY and CDR2 FYNNEI. There are 13 residues in the CDR3. Trimming shortened V by 5 bases and J by 1 base, and 8 bases separated the two germline ends. TCRdb recomputed calls from the RT-PCR reads with MiXCR, one row per CDR3 protein. The data show about 540,000 distinct CDR3 sequences, roughly 23% seen once. This same sample was also taken into another study, of T cells expressing NK-cell markers. Per that study: The TCR beta cDNA came from 5'RACE template switching with UMIs.

This TCR was sampled from a man between 45 and 60 years old who received an inactivated influenza vaccine. Sequenced material: CD4+ T cells sorted from PBMCs, taken 12 days after vaccination. The V and J genes are TRBV2 and TRBJ2-5; D unclear. CDR3 sequence: CASSWAAQETQYF. CDR3 in DNA: TGTGCCAGCAGTTGGGCAGCCCAAGAGACCCAGTACTTC.